Below, 19 T cell receptor beta chains from the same sample are listed, as sequenced in a study of blood T cells in healthy people across ages. PCR was performed a second time for about 6 to 12 cycles using a sample-barcoded 5' primer and a J-beta primer mix. In TCRdb, the 5' RACE reads were re-called with MiXCR into one record per CDR3 protein. The sample has 800,000 to 950,000 distinct CDR3 sequences, under 50% seen once. The sample was blood. These receptors all stem from a man in his thirties or forties in good health.

This clonotype has a count of ten or more. V usage is TRBV12-3 or TRBV12-4 and J usage is TRBJ2-1, with 8 nucleotides matching TRBD2. The CDR3 length is 15 residues. V lost 6 bases and J lost 7; bases outside the gene matches: 11. The CDR3 loop reads CASSLGRGAENEQFF. DNA for the CDR3: TGTGCCAGCAGCCTAGGGCGGGGGGCGGAAAATGAGCAGTTCTTC.

The chain is built from TRBV7-9 and TRBJ2-1; perhaps D is TRBD1 or TRBD2 (6 bases each). The J call may be wrong; the DNA end is better matched by TRBJ2-7. The CDR3 is 13 residues long. In germline, CDR1 is SEHNR, CDR2 FQNEAQ (reference sequence). The DNA for the CDR3 is TGTGCCAGCAGCCCCTGGCCGGGGGCCGAGCAGTACTTC. Translating it yields CASSPWPGAEQYF.

The rearrangement uses TRBV7-2 and TRBJ2-1, with D possibly being TRBD2 (6 bases). CDR1 SGHTA and CDR2 FQGNSA come from the germline V gene. V lost 8 bases and J lost 1, with 12 bases in between. The CDR3 sequence is 14 residues long. The CDR3 nucleotides are TGTGCCAGCTCGGGAGCCTCATCCTACAATGAGCAGTTCTTC. This encodes CASSGASSYNEQFF. Variable domain in full (rest from reference TRBV7-2 and TRBJ2-1): GAGVSQSPSNKVTEKGKDVELRCDPISGHTALYWYRQSLGQGLEFLIYFQGNSAPDKSGLPSDRFSAERTGGSVSTLTIQRTQQEDSAVYLCASSGASSYNEQFFGPGTRLTVL.

The chain combines TRBV24-1 with TRBJ2-1; D uncertain. Trimming cost V 3 bases and J 9 bases, with 11 bases left between them. The CDR3 has 13 residues. Germline V gene lookup returns CDR1 KGHDR and CDR2 SFDVKD. The CDR3 DNA reads as TGTGCCACCAGTGATCCCGGCCCGGGTGAGCAGTTCTTC. It encodes CATSDPGPGEQFF.

The genes are TRBV24-1 and TRBJ2-3, with D perhaps given as TRBD1 or TRBD2 (5 bases each). There are 16 residues in the CDR3. Deletions cut 4 bases from V and 2 bases from J, with 15 bases between. Germline V lookup: CDR1 KGHDR, CDR2 SFDVKD. The CDR3 DNA follows: TGTGCCACCAGTGACTCCAAGGGACCGGTCACAGATACGCAGTATTTT. It is translated as CATSDSKGPVTDTQYF.

The J gene is TRBJ2-5, the V gene TRBV20-1; a possible D gene is TRBD2 (6 bases). The J call may be incorrect, as the DNA end agrees better with TRBJ2-7. The germline V gene encodes CDR1 DFQATT and CDR2 SNEGSKA (reference sequence). There are 13 residues in the CDR3. DNA for the CDR3: TGCAGTGCTAAAACTTTGGACTATGACGAGCAGTACTTC. Translation gives CSAKTLDYDEQYF.

The chain combines TRBV20-1 with TRBJ1-6, with 7 bases fitting TRBD1. The V gene's germline CDR1 is DFQATT and CDR2 SNEGSKA (reference sequence). V shed 6 bases, J shed 7 bases, and the junction held 15 bases outside the gene matches. This CDR3 has 16 amino acids. The CDR3 sequence: CSAQPGQRARNSPLHF. The CDR3 DNA sequence: TGCAGTGCGCAGCCGGGACAGAGGGCCCGGAATTCACCCCTCCACTTT.

This clonotype was counted between two and nine times. The rearrangement links TRBV3-1 to TRBJ2-7; D remains ambiguous. This CDR3 has 13 residues. Trimming took off 0 bases at V and 4 bases at J, with 7 bases between the two ends. Germline V lookup: CDR1 LGHDT, CDR2 YNNKEL (reference sequence). CDR3 loop: CASSQDHQYEQYF. In DNA form, the CDR3 reads TGTGCCAGCAGCCAAGATCACCAGTACGAGCAGTACTTC.

The rearrangement uses TRBV2 and TRBJ2-3, with 8 bases lining up with TRBD1. Germline V gene lookup returns CDR1 SNHLY and CDR2 FYNNEI. Germline trimming cut 5 bases from V and 3 bases from J; bases unmatched to any gene: 10. The CDR3 has 16 residues. In nucleotides, the CDR3 is TGTGCCAGCAGTCTCGGACGGACAGGGTTAACAGATACGCAGTATTTT. Amino acid sequence: CASSLGRTGLTDTQYF.

This clonotype is a singleton in its sample. A junction boundary mismatches the germline segment, possibly from a read error. The chain links TRBV29-1 to TRBJ2-2; D unresolved. From germline, CDR1 is SQVTM and CDR2 ANQGSEA. CDR3 size: 14 residues. CDR3 DNA: TGCAGCGTTGAAGTTCTGGAGAACACCAGGGAGCTGTTTTTT. Its protein is CSVEVLENTRELFF.

Points on this clonotype: A junction end diverges from the germline sequence, so it may reflect a read error. V usage is TRBV10-3 and J usage is TRBJ2-3, with D perhaps TRBD1 (6 bases). Germline V gene lookup returns CDR1 ENHRY and CDR2 SYGVKD. CDR3 size: 16 residues. The CDR3 region has the DNA TGTGCCATCAGTGAGTTGGCGGGCCAAGGGGGAGATTCGCAGTATTTT. As protein: CAISELAGQGGDSQYF.

V gene TRBV7-2 combines with J gene TRBJ2-3, with 7 bases identical to TRBD1. This CDR3 is built from 15 residues. V dropped 5 bases and J dropped 4; count of bases not matched to a gene: 9. Per the germline V gene, CDR1 is SGHTA and CDR2 is FQGNSA. CDR3 nucleotides: TGTGCCAGCAGCCCCAAGAGACAGGGCGCAGATACGCAGTATTTT. It is translated as CASSPKRQGADTQYF.

This chain links TRBV6-1 with TRBJ2-1; 12 bases are shared with TRBD2. The CDR3 runs 16 residues. V shed 4 bases and J 7 bases; nucleotides not matched to a gene: 8. Germline values: CDR1 MNHNS, CDR2 SASEGT. The CDR3 loop reads CASSAELAGGPNEQFF. CDR3 in DNA: TGTGCCAGCAGTGCTGAACTAGCGGGAGGTCCGAATGAGCAGTTCTTC.

The gene calls are TRBV30 and TRBJ2-1, with 8 bases aligning to TRBD2. Germline V gene sequence: CDR1 GTSNPN, CDR2 SVGIG (reference sequence). The V segment lost 7 bases and the J segment 8 bases; nucleotides outside the gene matches: 10. The CDR3 spans 13 residues. CDR3 residues: CAFSGGLGDEQFF. CDR3 nucleotide sequence: TGTGCCTTTTCGGGGGGGCTAGGAGATGAGCAGTTCTTC.

This clonotype was picked up one time. Germline is not matched at one junction end, which may reflect a read error. V is TRBV28 and J is TRBJ1-4; D remains unclear. This CDR3 is 14 amino acids long. CDR1 and CDR2 (germline): MDHEN, SYDVKM. The CDR3 sequence: CASSLSQVNEELFF. Written as DNA, the CDR3 is TGTGCCAGCAGTTTATCCCAGGTTAATGAAGAACTGTTTTTT. Full variable domain (rest looked up from reference TRBV28 and TRBJ1-4): DVKVTQSSRYLVKRTGEKVFLECVQDMDHENMFWYRQDPGLGLRLIYFSYDVKMKEKGDIPEGYSVSREKKERFSLILESASTNQTSMYLCASSLSQVNEELFFGSGTQLSVL.

J is TRBJ1-5 and V is TRBV7-6; D not resolved. Trimming took 1 base from V and 8 from J, leaving 15 bases between them. The CDR3 has 15 amino acids. Germline V CDR1 and CDR2: SGHVS, FNYEAQ. The CDR3 loop reads CASSLGVLPAEPQHF. DNA for the CDR3: TGTGCCAGCAGCTTAGGCGTCCTACCTGCTGAGCCCCAGCATTTT.

This clonotype was seen a handful of times. This chain links TRBV7-3 with TRBJ1-1; possibly TRBD1 for D (5 bases). Germline V CDR1 and CDR2: SGHTA, FQGTGA. Between the trimmed V and J ends, which lost 5 bases and 6 bases, there was a span of 13 bases. This CDR3 is 13 amino acids long. The CDR3 loop reads CASSPRGGPEAFF. The CDR3 DNA reads as TGTGCCAGCAGCCCACGGGGGGGTCCTGAAGCTTTCTTT.

This clonotype was picked up one time. The chain combines TRBV29-1 with TRBJ1-1; D uncertain. Germline V gives CDR1 SQVTM, CDR2 ANQGSEA. This CDR3 has 14 residues. The V gene lost 3 bases and the J gene lost 0 bases, with 11 bases spanning the gap. The CDR3 DNA sequence: TGCAGCGTTGAGCGTAGGCTTTTGAACACTGAAGCTTTCTTT. Its translation: CSVERRLLNTEAFF.

This clonotype was picked up a small number of times. The chain is built from TRBV6-5 and TRBJ2-4; D is undetermined. The V gene lost 7 bases and the J gene lost 4 bases, with 14 bases spanning the gap. Germline CDR1 and CDR2: MNHEY and SVGAGI. This CDR3 is built from 14 residues. CDR3 sequence: CASTPPRTKNIQYF. CDR3 bases: TGTGCCAGCACCCCACCCAGGACGAAAAACATTCAGTACTTC.